Described below is a single T cell receptor (beta chain) sequence and its context. These data come from a study of blood T cell repertoires in COVID-19. Study as a whole: The United States, Italy and Spain were the sources of the acute and convalescent COVID-19 samples. Sources were T cells, B-cell-depleted T cells, or PBMCs; the material itself was cDNA or gDNA.

Generated by immunoSEQ multiplex PCR, the TCRdb table keeps only in-frame clones and is missing some. The profile shows more than 95,000 clones, approximately 82% of them singletons. The length of the CDR3 is 15 residues. V lost 6 bases and J lost 2; bases outside the gene matches: 8. Germline V gives CDR1 LNHDA, CDR2 SQIVND (reference sequence). The specimen was peripheral blood. V and J are TRBV19 and TRBJ2-3; TRBD2 aligns across 7 bases. The clonotype originates from an elderly man with active or convalescent COVID-19. The CDR3 sequence is CASSPGGGFTDTQYF. In DNA form, the CDR3 reads TGTGCCAGTAGCCCTGGGGGGGGGTTCACAGATACGCAGTATTTT.